The 18 T cell receptor beta chains below come from one sample, sequenced in a study of blood T cell repertoires in COVID-19. The method was immunoSEQ multiplex PCR; TCRdb's version includes in-frame clones alone and lacks a portion of them. This table has 150,000 to 200,000 clones, over 75% appearing once. The sequencing sample was made of peripheral blood. The source of these receptors is a human donor with active or convalescent COVID-19. The donor label of this sample is uncertain.

J is TRBJ1-6 and V is TRBV2, with D tentatively TRBD1 (6 bases). The germline V gene has CDR1 SNHLY and CDR2 FYNNEI. The CDR3 spans 13 residues. V dropped 10 bases and J dropped 10 bases, with 17 bases sitting between them. The CDR3 protein is CATTGSPNSPLHF. DNA for the CDR3: TGTGCCACTACAGGGTCGCCAAACTCACCCCTCCACTTT.

The rearrangement links TRBV9 to TRBJ1-2; perhaps TRBD1 as D (6 bases). CDR1 SGDLS and CDR2 YYNGEE come from the germline V gene. V was trimmed by 0 bases and J by 1 base, leaving 16 bases between them. There are 17 residues in the CDR3. CDR3 region: CASSVGDQGPGNYGYTF. The CDR3, as DNA: TGTGCCAGCAGCGTAGGGGACCAGGGGCCGGGTAACTATGGCTACACCTTC.

The chain recombines TRBV7-3 with TRBJ1-1; 8 positions agree with TRBD1. V lost 5 bases and J lost 4; bases outside the gene matches: 6. The CDR3 runs to 14 residues. Germline V gene lookup returns CDR1 SGHTA and CDR2 FQGTGA. The CDR3 region has the DNA TGTGCCAGCAGCCCCGGGCAGGGGGCCACTGAAGCTTTCTTT. This gives the protein CASSPGQGATEAFF.

The chain joins TRBV3-1 (or the pseudogene TRBV3-2) to TRBJ2-3; 9 bases are shared with TRBD2. The length of the CDR3 is 17 residues. V trimming: 2 bases; J trimming: 3 bases; junction bases outside the gene matches: 9. Per the germline V gene, CDR1 is LGHDT and CDR2 is YNNKEL (reference sequence). Here the CDR3 DNA reads TGTGCCAGCAGCCAAAAAGGGGCGGGAGGGTTGACAGATACGCAGTATTTT. Its translation: CASSQKGAGGLTDTQYF.

The chain uses TRBV7-3 and TRBJ2-3; D might be TRBD2 (5 bases). Germline CDR1 reads SGHTA; CDR2 reads FQGTGA. Trimming removed 2 bases at V and 3 bases at J, with 9 bases between. This CDR3 spans 14 amino acids. CDR3 sequence: CASSLPGKTDTQYF. CDR3 nucleotides: TGTGCCAGCAGCTTACCGGGGAAGACAGATACGCAGTATTTT.

The chain combines TRBV7-9 with TRBJ2-7; 7 bases agree with TRBD2. The CDR3 contains 17 residues. Germline assignment: CDR1 SEHNR and CDR2 FQNEAQ (reference sequence). The V gene end was trimmed by 1 base and the J gene end by 0 bases; junction bases not matched to a gene: 9. The CDR3 loop is CASSLGLSAGVSYEQYF. The CDR3 bases are TGTGCCAGCAGCTTAGGTCTTTCGGCGGGGGTCTCCTACGAGCAGTACTTC.

The rearrangement links TRBV19 to TRBJ2-7; tentative D call: TRBD2 (7 bases). Germline CDR1 reads LNHDA; CDR2 reads SQIVND (reference sequence). CDR3 length: 13 residues. The V and J ends lost 6 bases and 6 bases respectively, with 15 bases between them. CDR3 in DNA: TGTGCCAGTAGACGAGGGGGGGGCGCCGAGCAGTACTTC. Its translation is CASRRGGGAEQYF.

V and J are TRBV7-9 and TRBJ1-4; 8 positions match TRBD1. Germline lookup yields CDR1 SEHNR and CDR2 FQNEAQ (reference sequence). The CDR3 totals 14 residues. J gave up 7 bases and V 3 bases, and 4 bases lay outside the gene matches. Written as DNA, the CDR3 is TGTGCCAGCAGCTTGACAGGGGCTGTTGAAAAACTGTTTTTT. Its protein product is CASSLTGAVEKLFF.

The genes are TRBV19 and TRBJ1-2; no reliable D call. CDR1 LNHDA and CDR2 SQIVND come from the germline V gene (reference sequence). The V end was cut by 3 bases, the J end by 5 bases, with 13 bases between. This CDR3 region has 14 residues. Here the CDR3 DNA reads TGTGCCAGTAGTATCTACGGAGTTCGGTATGGCTACACCTTC. Translating gives CASSIYGVRYGYTF.

This clone has more than one count but fewer than ten. The chain couples TRBV5-5 to TRBJ1-4; no clear D gene. Germline CDR1 is SGHKS and CDR2 is YYEKEE (reference sequence). The CDR3 is 15 amino acids. The ends were cut back, 4 bases at V and 1 base at J, with 11 bases in the middle. The CDR3 spells CASSRGPGTNEKLFF. In nucleotides, the CDR3 is TGTGCCAGCAGCCGCGGTCCGGGAACTAATGAAAAACTGTTTTTT.

The chain couples TRBV6-1 to TRBJ1-1; D remains ambiguous. Germline V gene data show CDR1 as MNHNS and CDR2 as SASEGT. The CDR3 sequence is 12 residues long. Trimming took off 5 bases at V and 10 bases at J, with 14 bases between the two ends. This CDR3 reads CASSRTLEGAFF. DNA of the CDR3: TGTGCCAGCAGTCGGACCCTCGAGGGAGCTTTCTTT.

V and J are TRBV6-5 and TRBJ2-2; D perhaps matches TRBD2 (7 bases). CDR3 length equals 15 residues. The ends were cut back, 7 bases at V and 4 bases at J, with 16 bases in the middle. The germline V gene encodes CDR1 MNHEY and CDR2 SVGAGI. CDR3 nucleotide sequence: TGTGCCAGCAAAGGGGGGGGGAGAGGCACCGGGGAGCTGTTTTTT. Translated, it gives CASKGGGRGTGELFF.

The V and J genes are TRBV3-1 (or the pseudogene TRBV3-2) and TRBJ1-5; D is undetermined. Germline assignment: CDR1 LGHDT and CDR2 YNNKEL (reference sequence). The CDR3 contains 14 residues. Trimming stripped 5 bases from V and 1 base from J, with 9 bases between. CDR3 sequence: CASSGRGSNQPQHF. As DNA, the CDR3 is TGTGCCAGCAGCGGCCGAGGGAGCAATCAGCCCCAGCATTTT.

The V gene is TRBV10-1, the J gene TRBJ1-1; weak D call: TRBD1 (6 bases). V dropped 4 bases and J dropped 3 bases, with 12 bases sitting between them. CDR3 size: 14 residues. The germline gives CDR1 WNHNN, CDR2 SYGVQD (reference sequence). This chain's CDR3 is CASSAKDSYTEAFF. The DNA for the CDR3 is TGCGCCAGCAGTGCAAAGGACAGTTACACTGAAGCTTTCTTT.

The chain combines TRBV28 with TRBJ2-5; D is possibly TRBD2 (7 bases). The germline gives CDR1 MDHEN, CDR2 SYDVKM. V was clipped by 2 bases and J by 5 bases, with 12 bases between them. This CDR3 region has 14 residues. CDR3 loop: CASSLGGGSETQYF. The CDR3 DNA reads TGTGCCAGCAGTTTAGGCGGGGGCTCGGAGACCCAGTACTTC. Drawing the rest from reference TRBV28 and TRBJ2-5, the complete variable domain is DVKVTQSSRYLVKRTGEKVFLECVQDMDHENMFWYRQDPGLGLRLIYFSYDVKMKEKGDIPEGYSVSREKKERFSLILESASTNQTSMYLCASSLGGGSETQYFGPGTRLLVL.

This clone was observed once. The chain joins TRBV18 to TRBJ2-7; D may be TRBD2 (5 bases). V was pared by 3 bases and J by 3 bases, with 18 bases between. Germline CDR1 reads KGHSH; CDR2 reads LQKENI. This CDR3 spans 16 amino acids. CDR3 loop: CASSPRPLGNFYEQYF. The CDR3 region has the DNA TGTGCCAGCTCACCTCGCCCACTAGGAAACTTCTACGAGCAGTACTTC. Together with reference TRBV18 and TRBJ2-7, the CDR3 gives the full variable domain: NAGVMQNPRHLVRRRGQEARLRCSPMKGHSHVYWYRQLPEEGLKFMVYLQKENIIDESGMPKERFSAEFPKEGPSILRIQQVVRGDSAAYFCASSPRPLGNFYEQYFGPGTRLTVT.

The chain joins TRBV6-6 to TRBJ2-2, with no clear D. V lost 2 bases and J lost 1, with 2 bases in between. Germline V gives CDR1 MNHNY, CDR2 SVGAGI (reference sequence). CDR3 length equals 13 residues. CDR3 loop: CASSYQNTGELFF. The CDR3 DNA follows: TGTGCCAGCAGTTACCAGAACACCGGGGAGCTGTTTTTT.

The CDR3 region is CASSRTQQPETQYF. The CDR3 nucleotides read TGTGCCAGCTCACGGACTCAGCAGCCGGAGACCCAGTACTTC. The chain combines TRBV18 with TRBJ2-5; weak D call: TRBD2 (5 bases). The CDR3 consists of 14 residues. V gave up 4 bases and J gave up 5 bases, with 14 bases separating them. CDR1 KGHSH and CDR2 LQKENI come from the germline V gene. The full variable domain, in which reference TRBV18 and TRBJ2-5 provide the parts outside the CDR3, is NAGVMQNPRHLVRRRGQEARLRCSPMKGHSHVYWYRQLPEEGLKFMVYLQKENIIDESGMPKERFSAEFPKEGPSILRIQQVVRGDSAAYFCASSRTQQPETQYFGPGTRLLVL.